The rows below give T cell receptor beta chains drawn from one sample of a study of blood T cell repertoires in COVID-19. Data came from immunoSEQ multiplex PCR; TCRdb stores just in-frame clones and leaves some out. This table holds about 59,000 clones, around 80% found once. Source material: peripheral blood. Every receptor here comes from a man in his 60s with acute or convalescent COVID-19. Both conserved end residues are part of each CDR3.

V | CDR3
TRBV6-5 | CASTQGFEQFF
TRBV30 | CAWSLASGGRQFF
TRBV3-1/TRBV3-2 | CASSQGLQGYEQYF
TRBV7-3 | CASSLTGQGNYYGYTF
TRBV6-1 | CASSEVYGGGANVLTF
TRBV7-2 | CASSLGQGPGELFF
TRBV19 | CASSDRDTEAFF
TRBV5-1 | CASSLTPDRVVEQYF
TRBV4-2 | CASTQTGTGTDTQYF
TRBV5-1 | CASSLVGENEKLFF
TRBV5-8 | CASFAAGENSGEQFF
TRBV4-1 | CASSQDVNLRINYGYTF
TRBV24-1 | CATSDPGRRGVDEQYF
TRBV15 | CATSPQVNTEAFF
TRBV28 | CASSLAGLGNTIYF
TRBV3-1/TRBV3-2 | CASSLSGTGFSYTF
TRBV28 | CASSSGGRMNTEAFF
TRBV7-9 | CASSLLFGENTEAFF
TRBV18 | CASSPKVGAGQPQHF
TRBV28 | CASSAGLATNEKLFF
TRBV19 | CASSIATGLADGYTF
TRBV21-1 | CARAARMSYEQYF
TRBV9 | CASSGQGQGTEAFF
TRBV7-9 | CASSLAGGTGGNTIYF
TRBV9 | CASSVGQNTGELFF
TRBV7-9 | CASSYQGANTEAFF
TRBV2 | CASRPPWTPQYTGELFF
TRBV7-2 | CASSPGGEAGGREQFF
TRBV6-5 | CVAQTWSNEQFF
TRBV28 | CASSSSGSPETQYF
TRBV27 | CASSSTGVGDTEAFF
TRBV5-4 | CASSLGGPTGSNNEQFF